This T cell receptor beta chain was recovered during a study of control samples from healthy donors and cancer patients. This clone was found once. Germline V gene sequence: CDR1 MNHNS, CDR2 SASEGT. After removal of 2 bases from V and 3 bases from J, the junction contained 8 bases not matched to a gene. The CDR3 covers 16 residues. The protocol was immunoSEQ multiplex PCR, while the TCRdb copy is restricted to in-frame clones and leaves out a portion. The profile shows tens of thousands of clones, roughly 89% of them singletons. This chain uses TRBV6-1 with TRBJ1-1; 8 bases agree with TRBD1. The sample was blood. The receptor comes from a woman aged 60 to 75 in good health. The CDR3 DNA is TGTGCCAGCAGTGAATCTCAGGGGGCGAGGGACACTGAAGCTTTCTTT. It specifies CASSESQGARDTEAFF.